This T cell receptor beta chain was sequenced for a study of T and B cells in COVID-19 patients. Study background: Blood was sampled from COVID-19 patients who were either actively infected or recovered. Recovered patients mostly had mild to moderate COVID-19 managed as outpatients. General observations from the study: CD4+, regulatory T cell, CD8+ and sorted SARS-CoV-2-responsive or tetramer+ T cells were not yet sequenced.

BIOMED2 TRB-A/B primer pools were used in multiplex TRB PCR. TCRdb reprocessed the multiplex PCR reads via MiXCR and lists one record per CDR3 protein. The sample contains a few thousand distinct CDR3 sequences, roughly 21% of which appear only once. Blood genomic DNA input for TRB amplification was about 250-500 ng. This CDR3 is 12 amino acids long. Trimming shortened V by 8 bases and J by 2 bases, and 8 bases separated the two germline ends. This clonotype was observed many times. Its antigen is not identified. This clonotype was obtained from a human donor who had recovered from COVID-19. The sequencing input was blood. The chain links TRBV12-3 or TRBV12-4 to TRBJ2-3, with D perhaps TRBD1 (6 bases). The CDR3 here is CASRDNTDTQYF. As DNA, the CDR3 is TGTGCCAGCCGGGACAACACAGATACGCAGTATTTT.